This T cell receptor beta chain was found in a study of blood T cell repertoires in COVID-19. Study details: Some COVID-19 samples were acute and others convalescent; all came from the United States, Italy and Spain.

The assay was immunoSEQ multiplex PCR, and TCRdb's table has in-frame clones only and misses some. The sample has under 300,000 clones, 87% seen once. Germline CDR1 LNHNV, CDR2 YYDKDF (reference sequence). Trimming removed 4 bases at V and 2 bases at J, with 9 bases between. The CDR3 sequence is 15 residues long. The chain is built from TRBV15 and TRBJ2-6, with a weak D call TRBD1 (6 bases). This TCR came from a man aged 60 to 75 who had recovered from COVID-19. Sequenced material: peripheral blood. CDR3 sequence reads: CATSTRGPGANVLTF. The CDR3 nucleotides are TGTGCCACCAGCACCAGGGGACCTGGGGCCAACGTCCTGACTTTC. Looking up the rest from reference TRBV15 and TRBJ2-6 gives the full variable domain: DAMVIQNPRYQVTQFGKPVTLSCSQTLNHNVMYWYQQKSSQAPKLLFHYYDKDFNNEADTPDNFQSRRPNTSFCFLDIRSPGLGDTAMYLCATSTRGPGANVLTFGAGSRLTVL.